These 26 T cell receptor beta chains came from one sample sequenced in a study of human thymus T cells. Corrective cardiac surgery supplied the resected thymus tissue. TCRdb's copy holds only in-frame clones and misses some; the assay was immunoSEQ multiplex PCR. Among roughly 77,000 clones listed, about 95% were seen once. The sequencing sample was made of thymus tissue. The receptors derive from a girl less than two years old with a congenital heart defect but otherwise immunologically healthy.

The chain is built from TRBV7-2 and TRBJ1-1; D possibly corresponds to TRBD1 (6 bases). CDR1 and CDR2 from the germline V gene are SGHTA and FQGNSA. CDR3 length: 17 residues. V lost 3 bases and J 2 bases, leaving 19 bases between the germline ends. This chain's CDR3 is CASSFPPEEGGNTEAFF. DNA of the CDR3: TGTGCCAGCAGCTTCCCCCCCGAGGAGGGGGGAAACACTGAAGCTTTCTTT.

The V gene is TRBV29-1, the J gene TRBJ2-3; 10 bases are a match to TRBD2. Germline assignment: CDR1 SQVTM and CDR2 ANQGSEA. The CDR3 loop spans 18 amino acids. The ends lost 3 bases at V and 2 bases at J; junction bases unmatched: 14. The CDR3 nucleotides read TGCAGCGTTGACGCTAGCGGGAGTATCTATGGGGCCACAGATACGCAGTATTTT. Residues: CSVDASGSIYGATDTQYF.

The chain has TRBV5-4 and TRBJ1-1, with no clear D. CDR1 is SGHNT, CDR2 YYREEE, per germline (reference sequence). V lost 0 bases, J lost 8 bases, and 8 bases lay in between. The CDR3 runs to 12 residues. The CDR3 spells CASSLGQEEAFF. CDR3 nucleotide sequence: TGTGCCAGCAGCTTGGGCCAGGAAGAAGCTTTCTTT.

The CDR3 DNA follows: TGTGCCAGCAGCCCCGGAGGTCGGGAGCATGGCTACACCTTC. Translating gives CASSPGGREHGYTF. The chain links TRBV6-6 to TRBJ1-2; D not resolved. V gave up 6 bases and J gave up 6 bases, with 17 bases separating them. Per germline, CDR1 MNHNY and CDR2 SVGAGI (reference sequence). The CDR3 loop spans 14 amino acids.

The CDR3 region has the DNA TGCGCCAGCAGTGAGAGTAGGCCCGGGGAGCTGTTTTTT. Amino acid sequence: CASSESRPGELFF. The chain uses TRBV10-2 and TRBJ2-2; D unclear. Trimming took 2 bases from V and 6 from J, leaving 7 bases between them. CDR1 and CDR2 (germline): WSHSY, SAAADI. The CDR3 length is 13 residues.

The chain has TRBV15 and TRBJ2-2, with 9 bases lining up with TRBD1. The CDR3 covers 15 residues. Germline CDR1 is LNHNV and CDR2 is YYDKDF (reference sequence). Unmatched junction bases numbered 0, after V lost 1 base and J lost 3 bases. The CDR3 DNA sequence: TGTGCCACCAGCAGAGGGGACAGGGACACCGGGGAGCTGTTTTTT. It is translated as CATSRGDRDTGELFF.

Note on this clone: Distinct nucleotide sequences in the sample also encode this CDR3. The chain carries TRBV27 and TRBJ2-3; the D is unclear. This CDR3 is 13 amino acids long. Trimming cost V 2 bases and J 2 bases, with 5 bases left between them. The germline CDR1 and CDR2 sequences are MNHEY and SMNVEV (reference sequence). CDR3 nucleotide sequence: TGTGCCAGCAGTTTAACGTCCACAGATACGCAGTATTTT. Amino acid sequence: CASSLTSTDTQYF.

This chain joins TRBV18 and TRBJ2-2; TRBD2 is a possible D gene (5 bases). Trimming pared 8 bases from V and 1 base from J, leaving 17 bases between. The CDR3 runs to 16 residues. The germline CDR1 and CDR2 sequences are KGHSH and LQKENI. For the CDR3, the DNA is TGTGCCAGCCCCAGGACGGGGAGAGAGAACACCGGGGAGCTGTTTTTT. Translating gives CASPRTGRENTGELFF.

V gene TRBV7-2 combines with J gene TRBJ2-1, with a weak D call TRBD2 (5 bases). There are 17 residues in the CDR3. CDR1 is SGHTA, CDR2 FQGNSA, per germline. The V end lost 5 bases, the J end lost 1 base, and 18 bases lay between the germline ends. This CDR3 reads CASSPSPPRGSYNEQFF. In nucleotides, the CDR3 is TGTGCCAGCAGCCCAAGTCCCCCCCGGGGTTCCTACAATGAGCAGTTCTTC.

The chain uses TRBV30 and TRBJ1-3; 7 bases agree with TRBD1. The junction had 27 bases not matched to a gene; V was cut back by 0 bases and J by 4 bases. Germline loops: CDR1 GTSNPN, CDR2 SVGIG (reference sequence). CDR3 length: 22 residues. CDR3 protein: CAWSVGQDFVLNSRRSGNTIYF. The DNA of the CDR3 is TGTGCCTGGAGTGTTGGACAGGATTTCGTGCTGAATTCTCGGAGGTCCGGAAACACCATATATTTT.

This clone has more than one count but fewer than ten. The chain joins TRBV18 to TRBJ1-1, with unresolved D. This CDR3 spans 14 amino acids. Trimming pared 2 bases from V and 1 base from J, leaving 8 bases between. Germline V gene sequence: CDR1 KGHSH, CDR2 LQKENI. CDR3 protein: CASSPFSGNTEAFF. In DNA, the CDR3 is TGTGCCAGCTCACCATTCTCAGGGAACACTGAAGCTTTCTTT.

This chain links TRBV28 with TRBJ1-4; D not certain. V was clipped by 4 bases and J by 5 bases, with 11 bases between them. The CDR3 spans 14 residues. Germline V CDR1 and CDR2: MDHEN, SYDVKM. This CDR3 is CASSSGAANEKLFF. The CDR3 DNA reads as TGTGCCAGCAGTTCAGGTGCGGCAAATGAAAAACTGTTTTTT. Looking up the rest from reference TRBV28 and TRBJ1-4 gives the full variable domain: DVKVTQSSRYLVKRTGEKVFLECVQDMDHENMFWYRQDPGLGLRLIYFSYDVKMKEKGDIPEGYSVSREKKERFSLILESASTNQTSMYLCASSSGAANEKLFFGSGTQLSVL.

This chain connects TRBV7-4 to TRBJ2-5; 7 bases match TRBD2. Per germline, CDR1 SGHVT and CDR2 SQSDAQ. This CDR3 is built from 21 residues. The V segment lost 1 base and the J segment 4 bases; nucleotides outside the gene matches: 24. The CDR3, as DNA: TGTGCCAGCAGCTTAGGGCCCACAGGCCCTGGAGCGGGAAGGGAGGGAGAGACCCAGTACTTC. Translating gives CASSLGPTGPGAGREGETQYF.

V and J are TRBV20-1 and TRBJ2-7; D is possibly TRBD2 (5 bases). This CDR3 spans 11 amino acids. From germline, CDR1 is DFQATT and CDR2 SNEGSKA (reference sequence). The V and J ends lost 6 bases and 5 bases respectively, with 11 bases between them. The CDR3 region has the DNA TGCAGTGCCAGCTGGCGGGACGAGCAGTACTTC. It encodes CSASWRDEQYF.

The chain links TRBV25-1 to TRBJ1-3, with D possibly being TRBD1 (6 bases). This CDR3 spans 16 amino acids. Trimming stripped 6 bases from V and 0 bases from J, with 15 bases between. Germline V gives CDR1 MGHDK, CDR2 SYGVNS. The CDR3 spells CASREDTGRSGNTIYF. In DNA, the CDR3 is TGTGCCAGCAGGGAGGATACAGGGCGCTCTGGAAACACCATATATTTT.

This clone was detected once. The CDR3 nucleotides are TGTGCCAGCTCTACCGCAACTAATGAAAAACTGTTTTTT. Translating it yields CASSTATNEKLFF. This chain connects TRBV14 to TRBJ1-4, with no clear D. Trimming took 8 bases from V and 0 from J, leaving 7 bases between them. Germline V gives CDR1 SGHDN, CDR2 FVKESK. The CDR3 length is 13 residues. Filled out from reference TRBV14 and TRBJ1-4, the complete variable domain reads EAGVTQFPSHSVIEKGQTVTLRCDPISGHDNLYWYRRVMGKEIKFLLHFVKESKQDESGMPNNRFLAERTGGTYSTLKVQPAELEDSGVYFCASSTATNEKLFFGSGTQLSVL.

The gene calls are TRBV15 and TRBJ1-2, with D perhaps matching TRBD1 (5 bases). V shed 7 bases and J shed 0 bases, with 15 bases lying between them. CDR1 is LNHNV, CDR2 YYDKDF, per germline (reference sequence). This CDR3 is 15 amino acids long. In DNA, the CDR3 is TGTGCCACCACTGGGGCGGAAACTACTAACTATGGCTACACCTTC. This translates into CATTGAETTNYGYTF.

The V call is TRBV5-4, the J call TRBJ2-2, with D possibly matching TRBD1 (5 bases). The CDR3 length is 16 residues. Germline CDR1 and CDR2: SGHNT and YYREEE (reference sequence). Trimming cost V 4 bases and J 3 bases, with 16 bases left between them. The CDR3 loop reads CASSPGTRTYTGELFF. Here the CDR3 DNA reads TGTGCCAGCAGCCCCGGCACGCGGACATACACCGGGGAGCTGTTTTTT. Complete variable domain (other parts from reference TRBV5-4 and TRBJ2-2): ETGVTQSPTHLIKTRGQQVTLRCSSQSGHNTVSWYQQALGQGPQFIFQYYREEENGRGNFPPRFSGLQFPNYSSELNVNALELDDSALYLCASSPGTRTYTGELFFGEGSRLTVL.

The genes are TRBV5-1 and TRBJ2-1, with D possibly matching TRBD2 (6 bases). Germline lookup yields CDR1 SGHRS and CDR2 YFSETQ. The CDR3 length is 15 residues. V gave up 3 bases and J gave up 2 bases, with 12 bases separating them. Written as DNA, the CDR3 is TGCGCCAGCAGCTCAACTAGCCGAACCTACAATGAGCAGTTCTTC. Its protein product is CASSSTSRTYNEQFF.

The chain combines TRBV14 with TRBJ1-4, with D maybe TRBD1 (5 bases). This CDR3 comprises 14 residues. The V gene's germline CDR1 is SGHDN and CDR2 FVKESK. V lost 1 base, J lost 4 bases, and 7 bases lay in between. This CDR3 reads CASSQGGGNEKLFF. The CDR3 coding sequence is TGTGCCAGCAGCCAAGGGGGCGGTAATGAAAAACTGTTTTTT.

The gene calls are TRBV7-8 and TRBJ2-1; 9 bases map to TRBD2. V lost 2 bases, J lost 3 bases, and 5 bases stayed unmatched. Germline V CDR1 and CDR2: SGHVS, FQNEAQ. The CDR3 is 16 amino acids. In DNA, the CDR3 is TGTGCCAGCAGCTTATCGAGCGGGAGGAACTACAATGAGCAGTTCTTC. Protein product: CASSLSSGRNYNEQFF.

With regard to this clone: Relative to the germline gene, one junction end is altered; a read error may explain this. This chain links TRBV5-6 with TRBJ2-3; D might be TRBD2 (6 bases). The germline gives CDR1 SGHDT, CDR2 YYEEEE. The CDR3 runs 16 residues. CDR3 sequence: CASSFRRLEDTGTQYF. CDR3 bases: TGTGCCAGCAGCTTCCGTCGACTAGAGGACACAGGTACGCAGTATTTT.

CDR3 residues: CASSYRTWNTEAFF. CDR3 in DNA: TGTGCCAGCAGTTACCGTACATGGAACACTGAAGCTTTCTTT. The chain carries TRBV6-5 and TRBJ1-1, with D hard to call. This CDR3 has 14 residues. Trimming took off 2 bases at V and 1 base at J, with 8 bases between the two ends. Germline V gene data show CDR1 as MNHEY and CDR2 as SVGAGI.

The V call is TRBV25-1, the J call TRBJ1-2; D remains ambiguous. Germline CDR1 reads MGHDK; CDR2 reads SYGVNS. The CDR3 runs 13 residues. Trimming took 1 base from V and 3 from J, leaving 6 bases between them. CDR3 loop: CASSEWSDYGYTF. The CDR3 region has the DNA TGTGCCAGCAGTGAATGGTCAGACTATGGCTACACCTTC.

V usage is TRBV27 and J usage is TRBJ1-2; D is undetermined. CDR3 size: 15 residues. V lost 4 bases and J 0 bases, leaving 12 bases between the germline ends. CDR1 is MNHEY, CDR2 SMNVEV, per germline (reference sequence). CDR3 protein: CASSSLDVTNYGYTF. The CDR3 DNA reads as TGTGCCAGCAGTTCCCTGGACGTCACTAACTATGGCTACACCTTC.

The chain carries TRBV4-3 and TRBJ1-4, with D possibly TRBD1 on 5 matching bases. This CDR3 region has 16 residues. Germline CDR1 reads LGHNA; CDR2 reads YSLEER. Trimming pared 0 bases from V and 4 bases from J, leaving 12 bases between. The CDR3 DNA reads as TGCGCCAGCAGCCAAGATATCCGACAGTTTAATGAAAAACTGTTTTTT. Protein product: CASSQDIRQFNEKLFF.